The T cell receptor beta chain described here comes from a study of shared clonotypes between healthy human individuals. TCRdb's copy holds only in-frame clones and misses some; the assay was immunoSEQ multiplex PCR. Counted here are over a million clones, more than 75% occurring once; the ten biggest clones make up roughly 0.65%. Study observations and caveats: In contrast to clonotypes shared by all four donors, non-shared clonotypes had lower generation probabilities.

Comment on this clone: Its antigen is unknown.

CDR3 length equals 13 residues. V shed 7 bases and J shed 7 bases, with 14 bases lying between them. From germline, CDR1 is MDHEN and CDR2 SYDVKM. The chain couples TRBV28 to TRBJ2-1, with a tentative D call TRBD2 (5 bases). The sequence came from a man aged 18 to 29 in good health. Some clones in this sample may be carry-over from other donors' samples. The sequenced sample consisted of memory CD4+ T cells from PBMCs. Subset described: CD45RA-negative fraction. DNA for the CDR3: TGTGCCAGCACCACTCCGGGGAGAAATGAGCAGTTCTTC. It is translated as CASTTPGRNEQFF.